The clone carrying this TCR beta chain was detected only a few times. The antigen is unknown. Libraries were prepared by immunoSEQ multiplex PCR; TCRdb keeps only in-frame clonotypes and omits some of them. The sample has over a thousand clones; 21% are singletons. This record comes from a study of T cells in localized non-small cell lung cancer. Notes on the study in general: Because sequencing included only one region (of the tumor), heterogeneity remains possible. The study found T cell clonality highest in uninvolved adjacent lung, above tumor. Turning up in adjacent lung were a median approximately 60 of the top 100 tumor clones.

CDR3 length equals 14 residues. The clonotype originates from a male donor older than 55 with stage III lung adenocarcinoma. Sequences were derived from normal lung tissue next to the tumor, sampled before any cancer treatment. The V and J genes are TRBV7-5 and TRBJ2-1; the table names TRBD2, a call not compared with the DNA. TRBV7-5 has pseudogene status. CDR3 sequence: CASSQYSLYNEQFF. The CDR3 DNA follows: TGTGCCAGCAGCCAATACTCCCTCTACAATGAGCAGTTCTTC.